This passage covers 8 T cell receptor beta chains from one sample sequenced in a study of PD-1 blockade in classical Hodgkin lymphoma. Some clones are missing from TCRdb's copy, which holds only in-frame ones; the method was immunoSEQ multiplex PCR. Among about 64,000 clones listed, approximately 94% were seen once. As to time point: cycle 4 day 1 (C4D1), after six to seven weeks of nivolumab. Relapse was seen in all patients after autologous stem cell transplantation, and brentuximab vedotin exposure was variable. The source was peripheral blood mononuclear cells (PBMCs), collected before the fourth cycle of nivolumab. The receptors shown here come from a human donor with classical Hodgkin lymphoma.

The chain is built from TRBV4-1 and TRBJ2-3, with 11 positions matching TRBD2. The CDR3 sequence is 15 residues long. Germline assignment: CDR1 MGHRA and CDR2 YSYEKL. The ends lost 1 base at V and 5 bases at J; junction bases unmatched: 2. CDR3 amino acids: CASSQVSGGVDTQYF. CDR3 bases: TGCGCCAGCAGCCAAGTTAGCGGGGGGGTAGATACGCAGTATTTT.

The chain links TRBV18 to TRBJ1-4; D call uncertain. Trimming removed 2 bases from V and 1 base from J, with 5 bases in between. Germline CDR1 reads KGHSH; CDR2 reads LQKENI. CDR3 length: 14 residues. The CDR3 loop is CASSPSLTNEKLFF. The DNA of the CDR3 is TGTGCCAGCTCACCATCGTTAACTAATGAAAAACTGTTTTTT.

The chain joins TRBV5-1 to TRBJ1-5, with TRBD1 matching 7 bases. Germline lookup yields CDR1 SGHRS and CDR2 YFSETQ. V gave up 6 bases and J gave up 2 bases; unmatched junction bases: 8. This CDR3 has 15 amino acids. CDR3 sequence: CASKEGAEGNQPQHF. DNA of the CDR3: TGCGCCAGCAAGGAGGGGGCGGAGGGCAATCAGCCCCAGCATTTT.

CDR3 sequence: CASARGGVNQPQHF. In nucleotides, the CDR3 is TGTGCCAGCGCCCGTGGAGGGGTTAATCAGCCCCAGCATTTT. The V and J genes are TRBV9 and TRBJ1-5; D perhaps matches TRBD1 (5 bases). Germline V gene data show CDR1 as SGDLS and CDR2 as YYNGEE. V was shortened by 7 bases and J by 4 bases, with 15 bases between the two germline ends. This CDR3 is 14 amino acids long.

The rearrangement uses TRBV27 and TRBJ1-2; TRBD1 matches 10 bases. V shed 5 bases, J shed 3 bases, and the junction held 15 bases outside the gene matches. The CDR3 has 18 amino acids. Germline V gene data show CDR1 as MNHEY and CDR2 as SMNVEV (reference sequence). In DNA form, the CDR3 reads TGTGCCAGCAGTCCCAAGGGATCGACAGGGGGCTTTCACTATGGCTACACCTTC. It codes for CASSPKGSTGGFHYGYTF.

V gene TRBV7-6 combines with J gene TRBJ1-1, with D perhaps matching TRBD1 (6 bases). The germline V gene has CDR1 SGHVS and CDR2 FNYEAQ. V shed 3 bases and J shed 1 base, with 12 bases lying between them. The CDR3 is made up of 15 amino acids. The CDR3 DNA sequence: TGTGCCAGCAGCTTTTCGGGACAACGGAACACTGAAGCTTTCTTT. This sequence encodes CASSFSGQRNTEAFF. Together with reference TRBV7-6 and TRBJ1-1, the CDR3 gives the full variable domain: GAGVSQSPRYKVTKRGQDVALRCDPISGHVSLYWYRQALGQGPEFLTYFNYEAQQDKSGLPNDRFSAERPEGSISTLTIQRTEQRDSAMYRCASSFSGQRNTEAFFGQGTRLTVV.

In DNA form, the CDR3 reads TGTGCCAGCAGGGGGCTCTCCTACGAGCAGTACTTC. Translated: CASRGLSYEQYF. V gene TRBV27 combines with J gene TRBJ2-7; possibly TRBD1 for D (5 bases). The CDR3 has 12 amino acids. Per germline, CDR1 MNHEY and CDR2 SMNVEV (reference sequence). Trimming left V 6 bases short and J 0 bases short, with 6 bases between.

This chain uses TRBV19 with TRBJ2-3; a weak D match, TRBD2 (6 bases). The CDR3 is 13 amino acids. CDR1 is LNHDA, CDR2 SQIVND, per germline (reference sequence). V was pared by 7 bases and J by 6 bases, with 14 bases between. In nucleotides, the CDR3 is TGTGCCAGTACAGGAGATGCGGGGGATACGCAGTATTTT. This codes for CASTGDAGDTQYF. The entire variable domain, with the rest obtained from reference TRBV19 and TRBJ2-3, is as follows: DGGITQSPKYLFRKEGQNVTLSCEQNLNHDAMYWYRQDPGQGLRLIYYSQIVNDFQKGDIAEGYSVSREKKESFPLTVTSAQKNPTAFYLCASTGDAGDTQYFGPGTRLTVL.